This T cell receptor (beta chain) was captured by sequencing in a study of cytomegalovirus exposure and HLA in healthy donors. Study details: An early release of data contained about 85 million unique TCRs, which came from HLA-typed donors.

Participants comprised healthy donors of bone marrow. Primers included in the PCR were 60 Vbeta and 13 Jbeta primers. The repertoire was sequenced with immunoSEQ multiplex PCR; TCRdb's copy has only in-frame clones and lacks some. The data contain about 130,000 clones, around 72% of them singletons. On this clone itself: The antigen remains undetermined.

V was pared by 5 bases and J by 5 bases, with 12 bases between. This CDR3 has 13 residues. Germline lookup yields CDR1 MNHNS and CDR2 SASEGT. The study's findings and limits: Among CMV-associated TCR beta chains, most appeared HLA-restricted in a later analysis.

J is TRBJ1-2 and V is TRBV6-1; D perhaps matches TRBD1 (6 bases). This receptor was obtained from a woman aged 35 to 49 in good health and CMV-seronegative. Sequencing used PBMCs. CDR3 region: CASSPKTGYGYTF. CDR3 in DNA: TGTGCCAGCAGTCCGAAGACAGGATATGGCTACACCTTC.